This T cell receptor beta chain was recovered during a study of brain T cells in children with intractable seizures. Time point denoted: blood from clinic visit 5 months post-surgery; TSC patient then seizure free. Some clones are missing from TCRdb's copy, which holds only in-frame ones; the method was immunoSEQ multiplex PCR. The sample yields 340,000 or so clones, approximately 93% seen once. This material consisted of peripheral blood, taken roughly 5 months after surgery. The receptor was derived from a boy in the first two years of life with tuberous sclerosis and intractable seizures.

This CDR3 is CASSLGAGALQETQYF. The CDR3, as DNA: TGTGCCAGCAGCTTAGGGGCAGGGGCCCTTCAAGAGACCCAGTACTTC. This chain connects TRBV11-3 to TRBJ2-5, with D possibly matching TRBD1 (6 bases). CDR3 size: 16 residues. Germline V gene lookup returns CDR1 SGHNT and CDR2 YENEEA. V lost 1 base and J lost 2, with 14 bases in between.